The rows below give T cell receptor beta chains drawn from one sample of a study of cytomegalovirus exposure and HLA in healthy donors. Here immunoSEQ multiplex PCR was the method, and the copy in TCRdb shows in-frame clones only, minus some. Of about 130,000 clones detected, about 80% appear once; the ten largest clones hold 6.5% to 8%. The specimen was PBMCs. These receptor sequences come from a man in his forties or fifties in good health and CMV-seropositive. CDR3s include the opening cysteine and the closing phenylalanine or tryptophan. A D gene is named only where the DNA matches it firmly.

TRBV7-9,NA,TRBJ1-6,CASSRSTGSYNSPLHF,TGTGCCAGCAGCAGATCGACAGGCTCCTATAATTCACCCCTCCACTTT
TRBV29-1,TRBD1,TRBJ1-4,CSVGQASNEKLFF,TGCAGCGTCGGACAGGCCTCTAATGAAAAACTGTTTTTT
TRBV4-1,TRBD2,TRBJ2-7,CASSQVWSSGGYEQYF,TGCGCCAGCAGCCAAGTCTGGTCTAGCGGAGGCTACGAGCAGTACTTC
TRBV5-1,NA,TRBJ2-7,CASSVGMSYEQYF,TGCGCCAGCTCGGTCGGGATGTCCTACGAGCAGTACTTC
TRBV6-5,NA,TRBJ2-6,CASSYGGSGANVLTF,TGTGCCAGCAGTTACGGCGGGTCTGGGGCCAACGTCCTGACTTTC
TRBV5-1,TRBD1,TRBJ1-5,CASSRTGGVEPQHF,TGCGCCAGCAGCCGGACAGGGGGCGTTGAGCCCCAGCATTTT
TRBV19,NA,TRBJ1-2,CASSMERQPYHYGYTF,TGTGCCAGTAGTATGGAGCGGCAGCCCTATCACTATGGCTACACCTTC
TRBV7-7,NA,TRBJ1-5,CASSLTDSQPQHF,TGTGCTAGCAGCCTTACTGACAGTCAGCCCCAGCATTTT
TRBV19,TRBD1,TRBJ2-7,CASSIFGDSSYEQYF,TGTGCCAGTAGTATTTTTGGGGACAGCTCCTACGAGCAGTACTTC
TRBV28,NA,TRBJ1-1,CASSLIGMDTEAFF,TGTGCCAGCAGTTTAATCGGGATGGACACTGAAGCTTTCTTT
TRBV6-5,NA,TRBJ1-5,CASSRDYNQPQHF,TGTGCCAGCAGCCGGGACTATAATCAGCCCCAGCATTTT
TRBV27,TRBD2,TRBJ2-1,CASSKAGVIHEQFF,TGTGCCAGCAGTAAAGCGGGAGTTATCCATGAGCAGTTCTTC
TRBV10-3,TRBD2,TRBJ2-1,CAISEPRLAVLSYNEQFF,TGTGCCATCAGTGAGCCCCGTCTAGCGGTCCTCTCCTACAATGAGCAGTTCTTC
TRBV11-2,NA,TRBJ2-7,CASSLDAPGYEQYF,TGTGCCAGCAGCTTAGATGCTCCCGGGTACGAGCAGTACTTC
TRBV4-1,NA,TRBJ2-3,CASSQPPGRRTDTQYF,TGCGCCAGCAGCCAACCCCCAGGGCGGCGCACAGATACGCAGTATTTT
TRBV19,NA,TRBJ2-7,CASSMPGHTYEQYF,TGTGCCAGTAGTATGCCGGGACACACCTACGAGCAGTACTTC
TRBV2,NA,TRBJ2-2,CASIGTSNTGELFF,TGTGCCAGCATTGGGACTTCAAACACCGGGGAGCTGTTTTTT
TRBV30,NA,TRBJ1-2,CAWSQPGNYGYTF,TGTGCCTGGAGTCAACCAGGGAACTATGGCTACACCTTC
TRBV6-5,NA,TRBJ2-1,CASSYRSEQFF,TGTGCCAGCAGTTATAGGAGTGAGCAGTTCTTC
TRBV29-1,TRBD2,TRBJ2-7,CSAWDYTYEQYF,TGCAGCGCATGGGACTACACCTACGAGCAGTACTTC
TRBV5-1,TRBD1,TRBJ2-5,CASSSNGQGGETQYF,TGCGCCAGCAGCTCAAATGGACAGGGCGGGGAGACCCAGTACTTC
TRBV7-2,NA,TRBJ2-1,CASSLRWGLWAGNEQFF,TGTGCCAGCAGCTTGAGATGGGGACTCTGGGCGGGCAATGAGCAGTTCTTC
TRBV28,TRBD1,TRBJ1-1,CASSLRGRISSTEAFF,TGTGCCAGCAGCTTAAGGGGGCGGATTTCTTCCACTGAAGCTTTCTTT
TRBV5-1,TRBD2,TRBJ2-1,CASSPRVLAGVNNEQFF,TGCGCCAGCAGCCCCCGGGTCCTAGCGGGAGTAAACAATGAGCAGTTCTTC